This T cell receptor beta chain was recorded in a study of neurological immune-mediated disorders. The cDNA came from 5'RACE, which used 10-nucleotide random UMIs. One entry per CDR3 protein results from TCRdb running MiXCR on the 5' RACE reads. The sample contains some 14,000 distinct CDR3 sequences, approximately 7.7% of which appear only once. At least ten counts were recorded for this clonotype. What it binds is not known. Whole-study results and caveats: CDR3 amino acid sequences found in expanded clones were never shared across subjects, suggesting private repertoires in all groups.

Blood bank volunteers in Maryland, USA, served as healthy controls. The sorted libraries took roughly 1 million CD4+ or CD8+ T cells. This receptor was obtained from a woman aged 40 to 50 in good health. Input material: CD8+ T cells from blood.

CDR3 bases: TGTGCCAGCAGTGACCTCATGGGGGGCGGAAACATTCAGTACTTC. Residues: CASSDLMGGGNIQYF. The chain links TRBV6-1 to TRBJ2-4; either TRBD1 or TRBD2 may fit D (6 bases each). CDR3 length: 15 amino acids. Germline V CDR1 and CDR2: MNHNS, SASEGT. V lost 3 bases and J lost 6, with 15 bases in between.